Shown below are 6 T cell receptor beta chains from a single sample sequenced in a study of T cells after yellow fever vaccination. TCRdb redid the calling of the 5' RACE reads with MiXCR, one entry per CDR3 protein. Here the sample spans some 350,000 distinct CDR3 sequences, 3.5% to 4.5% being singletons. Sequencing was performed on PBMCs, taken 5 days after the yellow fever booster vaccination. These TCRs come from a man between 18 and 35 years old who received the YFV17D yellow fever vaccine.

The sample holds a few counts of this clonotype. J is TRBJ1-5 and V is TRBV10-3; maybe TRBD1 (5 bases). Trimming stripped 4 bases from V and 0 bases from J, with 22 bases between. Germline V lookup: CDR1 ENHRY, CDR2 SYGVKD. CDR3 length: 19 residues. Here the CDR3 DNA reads TGTGCCATCAGTGGGACATCGGGCGGGGGTTTTTATAGCAATCAGCCCCAGCATTTT. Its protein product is CAISGTSGGGFYSNQPQHF.

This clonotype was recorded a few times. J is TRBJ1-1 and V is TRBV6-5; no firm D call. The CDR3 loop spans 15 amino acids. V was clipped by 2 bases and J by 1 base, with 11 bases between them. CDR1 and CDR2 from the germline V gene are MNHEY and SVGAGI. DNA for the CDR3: TGTGCCAGCAGTTACAGTCCCTCTCGGAACACTGAAGCTTTCTTT. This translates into CASSYSPSRNTEAFF.

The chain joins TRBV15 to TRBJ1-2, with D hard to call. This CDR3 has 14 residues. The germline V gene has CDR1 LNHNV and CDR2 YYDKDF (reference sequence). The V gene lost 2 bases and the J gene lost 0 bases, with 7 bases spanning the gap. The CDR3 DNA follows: TGTGCCACCAGCAGAAACACTGCTAACTATGGCTACACCTTC. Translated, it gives CATSRNTANYGYTF.

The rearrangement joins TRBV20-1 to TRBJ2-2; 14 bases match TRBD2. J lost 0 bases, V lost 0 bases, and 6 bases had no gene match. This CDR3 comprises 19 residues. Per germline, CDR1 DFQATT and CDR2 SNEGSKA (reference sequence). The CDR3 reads CSARDWTSGGTTNTGELFF. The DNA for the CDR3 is TGCAGTGCTAGAGATTGGACTAGCGGGGGGACAACGAACACCGGGGAGCTGTTTTTT.

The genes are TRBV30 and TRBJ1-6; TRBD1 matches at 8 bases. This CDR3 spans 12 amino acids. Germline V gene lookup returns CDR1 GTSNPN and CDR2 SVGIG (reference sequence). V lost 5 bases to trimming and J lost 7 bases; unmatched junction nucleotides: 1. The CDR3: CAWAGGNSPLHF. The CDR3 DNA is TGTGCCTGGGCAGGGGGCAATTCACCCCTCCACTTT. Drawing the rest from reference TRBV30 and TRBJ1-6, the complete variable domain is SQTIHQWPATLVQPVGSPLSLECTVEGTSNPNLYWYRQAAGRGLQLLFYSVGIGQISSEVPQNLSASRPQDRQFILSSKKLLLSDSGFYLCAWAGGNSPLHFGNGTRLTVT.

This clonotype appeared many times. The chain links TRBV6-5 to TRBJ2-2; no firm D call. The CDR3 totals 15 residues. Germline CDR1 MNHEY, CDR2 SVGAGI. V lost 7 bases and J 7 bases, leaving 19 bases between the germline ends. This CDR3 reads CASTFRVVRGGELFF. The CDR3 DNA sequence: TGTGCCAGCACCTTCCGGGTCGTTAGAGGCGGGGAGCTGTTTTTT.